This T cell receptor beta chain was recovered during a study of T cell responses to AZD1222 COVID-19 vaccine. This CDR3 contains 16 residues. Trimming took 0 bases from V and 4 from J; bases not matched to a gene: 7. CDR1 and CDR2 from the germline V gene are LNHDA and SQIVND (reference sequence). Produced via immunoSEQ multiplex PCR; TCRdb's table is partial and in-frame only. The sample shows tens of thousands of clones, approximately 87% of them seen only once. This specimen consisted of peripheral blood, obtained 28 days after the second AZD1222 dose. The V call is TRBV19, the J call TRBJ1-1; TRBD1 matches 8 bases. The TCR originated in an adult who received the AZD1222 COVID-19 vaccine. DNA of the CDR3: TGTGCCAGTAGTATAGATCGCCAGGGGGCGGTCACTGAAGCTTTCTTT. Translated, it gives CASSIDRQGAVTEAFF.